The sequence of this TCR beta chain was determined in a study of blood T cell repertoires in COVID-19. At the level of the study: Whether acute or convalescent, the COVID-19 samples came from the United States, Italy and Spain. Sources were T cells, B-cell-depleted T cells, or PBMCs; the material itself was cDNA or gDNA.

Germline CDR1 is SGHRS and CDR2 is YFSETQ. The CDR3 has 14 residues. Trimming took off 0 bases at V and 4 bases at J, with 8 bases between the two ends. Methods used by the authors: Amplifying reference gene primers gave estimates of nucleated cell counts. Sequencing used immunoSEQ multiplex PCR; TCRdb keeps in-frame clones, though not all of them. D and trimming come from the DNA, and the V and J calls and clone size come from that table. The table shows hundreds of thousands of clones, with roughly 82% occurring only once. Material: peripheral blood. The chain carries TRBV5-1 and TRBJ1-5, with D possibly being TRBD1 (5 bases). This clonotype originated in a woman of 80 years or more with active or convalescent COVID-19. The CDR3 spells CASSLESGNQPQHF. Here the CDR3 DNA reads TGCGCCAGCAGCTTGGAATCAGGGAATCAGCCCCAGCATTTT.